These T cell receptor beta chains were read from a single sample in a study of cytomegalovirus exposure and HLA in healthy donors. Assay: immunoSEQ multiplex PCR; the TCRdb copy retains only in-frame clones and omits some. The sample consists of around 91,000 clones, roughly four fifths of them appearing once. The sequenced material came from PBMCs. Source of these receptors: a middle-aged woman in good health and CMV-seropositive. The CDR3 runs from the conserved cysteine through the conserved F or W. D genes are given only for firm matches. Expanded clones are given a class, and other clones once, few, many or no size at all.

TRBJ2-7,once,TRBV7-2,NA,TGTGCCAGCAGCCCCTCCGCTACGTTCTCCTACGAGCAGTACTTC,CASSPSATFSYEQYF
TRBJ2-7,few,TRBV7-3,NA,TGTGCCAGCAGCTCGGACAGCCCTGGTTACGAGCAGTACTTC,CASSSDSPGYEQYF
TRBJ1-2,NA,TRBV7-2,NA,TGTGCCAGCAGCCCTAACCTAGGAGAGAATGGCTACACCTTC,CASSPNLGENGYTF
TRBJ2-1,NA,TRBV7-7,TRBD1,TGTGCTAGCAGCTTACAGACAGGGGCCGGTGAGCAGTTCTTC,CASSLQTGAGEQFF
TRBJ2-5,NA,TRBV14,NA,TGTGCCAGCAGCCCCAGGTACCAAGAGACCCAGTACTTC,CASSPRYQETQYF
TRBJ2-5,NA,TRBV9,TRBD1,TGTGCCAGCAGCGGACAGGGAAAAGAGACCCAGTACTTC,CASSGQGKETQYF
TRBJ2-7,few,TRBV6-1,NA,TGTGCCACCCTCGACGGACTTTCGGGCGAGCAGTACTTC,CATLDGLSGEQYF
TRBJ2-3,NA,TRBV2,TRBD2,TGTGCCAGCAGTGAACGGCGGGAGGGAATAGATACGCAGTATTTT,CASSERREGIDTQYF
TRBJ2-7,NA,TRBV19,TRBD1,TGTGCCAGTAGTCCTTTTCTCGGGACAGGGATCTACGAGCAGTACTTC,CASSPFLGTGIYEQYF
TRBJ1-1,NA,TRBV30,TRBD1,TGTGCCTGGAGGGCCCCCAGGGGGACAGCGAACACTGAAGCTTTCTTT,CAWRAPRGTANTEAFF
TRBJ1-1,NA,TRBV6-5,TRBD1,TGTGCCAGCAGGTATCTACAGGGGGTTGGCACTGAAGCTTTCTTT,CASRYLQGVGTEAFF
TRBJ1-2,once,TRBV7-8,NA,TGTGCCAGCAGCTTAGGTGGGGGGAGTCATGGCTACACCTTC,CASSLGGGSHGYTF
TRBJ2-6,NA,TRBV5-1,TRBD1,TGCGCCAGCAGCTTGGGACAGGGTAGGTCTGGGGCCAACGTCCTGACTTTC,CASSLGQGRSGANVLTF
TRBJ1-1,NA,TRBV18,TRBD1,TGTGCCAGCTCAGGACAGGTTAAATGTGAAGCTTTCTTT,CASSGQVKCEAFF
TRBJ1-4,few,TRBV6-6,TRBD1,TGTGCCAGCAGACCCCGGGACAGAGAACTGTTTTTT,CASRPRDRELFF
TRBJ2-3,NA,TRBV7-3,TRBD2,TGTGCCAGCAGCCCCGGGATAGCGGGAGGGTTTTCAGATACGCAGTATTTT,CASSPGIAGGFSDTQYF
TRBJ2-1,NA,TRBV10-3,TRBD2,TGTGCCATCAACCAGCGGGAGTTGGATGAGCAGTTCTTC,CAINQRELDEQFF
TRBJ2-1,NA,TRBV30,TRBD2,TGTGCCCTAGCGGCGGACCCAACCTACAATGAGCAGTTCTTC,CALAADPTYNEQFF
TRBJ2-7,NA,TRBV19,NA,TGTGCCAGTAGTATAGGTCCGGGAGAGTTGAGAGAGCAGTACTTC,CASSIGPGELREQYF
TRBJ2-7,NA,TRBV6-5,TRBD2,TGTGCCAGCAGTTACTCTGCTAGCGGGAACAACGAGCAGTACTTC,CASSYSASGNNEQYF
TRBJ2-4,NA,TRBV6-1,NA,TGTGCCAGCAGTGAAGAGCCCAGGTCGAACATTCAGTACTTC,CASSEEPRSNIQYF
TRBJ1-4,NA,TRBV13,TRBD1,TGTGCCAGCCGATTGACAGGGGGCGCCGGCGAAAAACTGTTTTTT,CASRLTGGAGEKLFF
TRBJ1-4,NA,TRBV19,TRBD1,TGTGCCAGTACCAAGGGAGACAGGGGAACAAAACTGTTTTTT,CASTKGDRGTKLFF
TRBJ1-1,NA,TRBV7-8,NA,TGTGCCAGCAGCTTAGATACAGCGGCGAACACTGAAGCTTTCTTT,CASSLDTAANTEAFF
TRBJ2-2,NA,TRBV11-2,NA,TGTGCCAGCAGCTTTCCGGGAACACGGACCGGGGAGCTGTTTTTT,CASSFPGTRTGELFF
TRBJ1-1,NA,TRBV18,NA,TGTGCCAGCTCACCACAGGACAGCCAAGCCACTGAAGCTTTCTTT,CASSPQDSQATEAFF
TRBJ2-3,NA,TRBV13,NA,TGTGCCAGCAACGTAAGAGGGCGCCCCACAGATACGCAGTATTTT,CASNVRGRPTDTQYF
TRBJ1-2,NA,TRBV27,TRBD1,TGTGCCAGCAGTACAGCCGACAGGGGGTTGGGCTACACCTTC,CASSTADRGLGYTF
TRBJ2-2,once,TRBV27,NA,TGTGCCAGCAGTTTCATCGGGACCGGGGAGCTGTTTTTT,CASSFIGTGELFF
TRBJ2-1,NA,TRBV7-2,NA,TGTGCCAGCAGCTTTAGTCATGAGCAGTTCTTC,CASSFSHEQFF
TRBJ1-1,NA,TRBV29-1,NA,TGCAGCGTTGACTTCAGGGGGAACACTGAAGCTTTCTTT,CSVDFRGNTEAFF
TRBJ2-3,NA,TRBV6-6,NA,TGTGCCAGCAGTCCCCGTGCGCGAGTTAGCACAGATACGCAGTATTTT,CASSPRARVSTDTQYF
TRBJ2-1,NA,TRBV27,NA,TGTGCCAGCAGTTCGCCCTTTAGCGGCCGCTCCTACAATGAGCAGTTCTTC,CASSSPFSGRSYNEQFF
TRBJ2-1,NA,TRBV28,TRBD1,TGTGCCAGCAGCCCACAGGGGACCCCCTACAATGAGCAGTTCTTC,CASSPQGTPYNEQFF
TRBJ1-2,NA,TRBV19,NA,TGTGCCAGTAGTAGGAGTAGCTATGGCTACACCTTC,CASSRSSYGYTF
TRBJ2-7,NA,TRBV5-6,TRBD2,TGTGCCAGCAGCCCTAGCGGGACGTCCTACGAGCAGTACTTC,CASSPSGTSYEQYF
TRBJ1-3,NA,TRBV9,NA,TGTGCCAGCAGCTTCGGGGGGGCCCACGGAAACACCATATATTTT,CASSFGGAHGNTIYF
TRBJ2-6,NA,TRBV5-1,NA,TGCGCCAGAATGTGGGCAGGGGGGAATGGGGCCAACGTCCTGACTTTC,CARMWAGGNGANVLTF
TRBJ2-6,NA,TRBV9,NA,TGTGCCAGCAGCCCAAGAGAGTTCAACTTACTCTCTGGGGCCAACGTCCTGACTTTC,CASSPREFNLLSGANVLTF
TRBJ1-4,few,TRBV7-8,TRBD1,TGTGCCAGCAGCCCGGGACAGAATTCGGGTCGAGTGTTTTTT,CASSPGQNSGRVFF
TRBJ2-1,large,TRBV12-5,TRBD1,TGTGCTAGTGGTTTGGGGGGGACAGGGGCGTTGAGTGAGCAGTTCTTC,CASGLGGTGALSEQFF
TRBJ2-7,once,TRBV2,NA,TGTGCCAGCAAGCCGGTGGACGAGCAGTACTTC,CASKPVDEQYF
TRBJ2-1,few,TRBV11-2,TRBD2,TGTGCCAGCAGCCCGGGACTAGCGGGAGTTAACGACAATGAGCAGTTCTTC,CASSPGLAGVNDNEQFF
TRBJ2-1,NA,TRBV6-1,NA,TGTGCCAGCCGGTCCCAATCCTACAATGAGCAGTTCTTC,CASRSQSYNEQFF
TRBJ2-3,NA,TRBV7-2,NA,TGTGCCAGCAGGTCGACAGGAATAAAACAAAGCACAGATACGCAGTATTTT,CASRSTGIKQSTDTQYF
TRBJ1-3,NA,TRBV7-9,TRBD1,TGTGCCGGGCGTGGGACAGACCCTGGAAACACCATATATTTT,CAGRGTDPGNTIYF
TRBJ1-5,NA,TRBV18,NA,TGTGCCAGCTCATTGGGCAGTAGCAATCAGCCCCAGCATTTT,CASSLGSSNQPQHF
TRBJ1-4,NA,TRBV11-3,NA,TGTGCCAGCAGCGGGCCGGGAAGGGAAAAACTGTTTTTT,CASSGPGREKLFF